Below, 8 T cell receptor beta chains from the same sample are listed, as sequenced in a study of T-cell memory formation after mild COVID-19. TCRdb fed the 5' RACE reads into MiXCR, producing one record per CDR3 protein. The sample holds approximately 240,000 distinct CDR3 sequences, around 17% seen once. Specimen: PBMCs or a T cell subset sorted from them (not recorded which). All receptors derive from a man aged 18 to 29 who had mild COVID-19 (a few samples of this study predate the infection). Cell type and time point are not known.

The genes are TRBV7-2 and TRBJ2-5, with D unclear. The CDR3 has 15 amino acids. Germline values: CDR1 SGHTA, CDR2 FQGNSA. V was trimmed by 2 bases and J by 0 bases, leaving 10 bases between them. Here the CDR3 reads CASSLIWTDQETQYF. Here the CDR3 DNA reads TGTGCCAGCAGCTTAATCTGGACGGACCAAGAGACCCAGTACTTC.

The gene calls are TRBV12-3 or TRBV12-4 and TRBJ1-1, with 7 bases lining up with TRBD1. This CDR3 comprises 14 residues. V lost 6 bases to trimming and J lost 2 bases; unmatched junction nucleotides: 6. The CDR3 DNA follows: TGTGCCAGCAGCGACAGGGTCCAAAACACTGAAGCTTTCTTT. Its protein product is CASSDRVQNTEAFF.

Only a few counts were recorded for this clonotype. The chain combines TRBV24-1 with TRBJ1-1; maybe TRBD1 (5 bases). Trimming shortened V by 5 bases and J by 4 bases, and 10 bases separated the two germline ends. The germline V gene encodes CDR1 KGHDR and CDR2 SFDVKD. The CDR3 is made up of 13 amino acids. CDR3 in amino acids: CATSVDSLTEAFF. The CDR3 DNA follows: TGTGCCACCAGTGTAGACAGTCTCACTGAAGCTTTCTTT.

CDR3 sequence: CSAQEGLDKLFF. The DNA for the CDR3 is TGCAGTGCTCAGGAGGGCTTGGATAAACTGTTTTTT. The gene calls are TRBV20-1 and TRBJ1-4; D remains unclear. The length of the CDR3 is 12 residues. V lost 5 bases and J lost 11, with 15 bases in between. Germline CDR1 is DFQATT and CDR2 is SNEGSKA (reference sequence).

The sample holds a few counts of this clonotype. CDR3 in amino acids: CASSLAPGTSGGPPDTQYF. For the CDR3, the DNA is TGTGCCAGCAGCTTAGCGCCGGGGACTAGCGGGGGACCCCCAGATACGCAGTATTTT. The chain carries TRBV7-2 and TRBJ2-3; 14 bases line up with TRBD2. CDR3 size: 19 residues. CDR1 SGHTA and CDR2 FQGNSA come from the germline V gene. V trimming: 0 bases; J trimming: 4 bases; junction bases outside the gene matches: 9.

This clonotype has only a few counts. The chain has TRBV11-2 and TRBJ1-2; TRBD1 matches at 9 bases. Germline loops: CDR1 SGHAT, CDR2 FQNNGV. V was pared by 5 bases and J by 1 base, with 8 bases of the junction left unmatched. The CDR3 length is 16 residues. This chain's CDR3 is CASSGVRDRDNYGYTF. The CDR3 DNA is TGTGCCAGCAGCGGAGTCCGGGACAGGGATAACTATGGCTACACCTTC.

In DNA form, the CDR3 reads TGTGCCATCAGTGATTGGGCCGGGGGTATAAGAGAGACCCAGTACTTC. Translated, it gives CAISDWAGGIRETQYF. The chain combines TRBV10-3 with TRBJ2-5; D is possibly TRBD2 (6 bases). Trimming removed 3 bases at V and 4 bases at J, with 18 bases between. The CDR3 is 16 amino acids. The germline CDR1 and CDR2 sequences are ENHRY and SYGVKD.

This chain uses TRBV7-9 with TRBJ2-1, with D perhaps TRBD1 or TRBD2 (5 bases each). V dropped 1 base and J dropped 9 bases, with 13 bases sitting between them. Germline values: CDR1 SEHNR, CDR2 FQNEAQ (reference sequence). The CDR3 extends over 14 amino acids. CDR3 nucleotides: TGTGCCAGCAGCTTAGTGGGACCGGCCGGTGAGCAGTTCTTC. This gives the protein CASSLVGPAGEQFF.